One T cell receptor beta chain is described in this entry. Relative to the germline gene, one junction end is altered; a read error may explain this. Germline assignment: CDR1 SGHTA and CDR2 FQGTGA. This CDR3 comprises 13 residues. Produced via immunoSEQ multiplex PCR; TCRdb's table is partial and in-frame only. The table records approximately 46,000 clones, 87% of them present only once. The data derive from a study of PD-L1 blockade in urothelial cancer. The specimen was PBMCs, collected around atezolizumab (anti-PD-L1) treatment. The receptor comes from a man between 60 and 75 years old with urothelial cancer. This chain joins TRBV7-3 and TRBJ1-1; D gene ambiguous. DNA of the CDR3: TGTGCCGGCAGCTGGCAGGAGAACACTGAAGCTTTCTTT. As protein: CAGSWQENTEAFF.